This TCR beta chain was identified during a study of blood T cells in healthy people across ages. Peripheral blood from each donor was collected in a volume of about 10 milliliters. This CDR3 is built from 13 residues. V lost 8 bases and J lost 11, with 21 bases in between. Germline loops: CDR1 MNHEY, CDR2 SMNVEV (reference sequence). This clonotype has a single count. Then a second PCR, running roughly 7 to 11 cycles, was carried out with a sample-barcoded 5' primer and a J-beta primer mix. Each cDNA molecule carried a tag from a template-switch adaptor that contained 12 random nucleotides. The yield of each sample was at least 2.5 million CDR3-containing paired-end reads. MiXCR, applied by TCRdb to the 5' RACE reads, yields one record per CDR3 protein. The data hold about 800,000 distinct CDR3 sequences, with about 62% observed a single time.

What was sequenced was blood. The rearrangement links TRBV27 to TRBJ1-1, with D possibly being TRBD1 (6 bases). The source of this sequence is a man aged 25 to 45 in good health. The CDR3, as DNA: TGTGCCAGCTCCCCCTCAGGACCAGGGGAGGCTTTCTTT. Residues: CASSPSGPGEAFF.